The clone carrying this T cell receptor (beta chain) was observed a few times. It was through 5'RACE template switching that TCR cDNA was made, with a universal primer site and UMIs added. TCRdb fed the 5' RACE reads into MiXCR, producing one record per CDR3 protein. Of some 200,000 distinct CDR3 sequences listed, roughly 9.6% are singletons. These data originate in a study of T cells after yellow fever vaccination. At the level of the study: For low cell numbers, libraries were made with SMART-Seq v4 Ultra Low Input.

Trimming cost V 2 bases and J 5 bases; bases outside gene matches: 4. The CDR3 covers 15 residues. Looked up from germline, CDR1 is MNHEY and CDR2 is SVGEGT. V gene TRBV6-2 or TRBV6-3 combines with J gene TRBJ2-1; 9 positions match TRBD2. This sequence originates from a man between 18 and 35 years old who received the YFV17D yellow fever vaccine. Material: CD8+ T cells sorted from PBMCs, obtained 15 days after the yellow fever booster vaccination. The CDR3 coding sequence is TGTGCCAGCAGTTACGTTTCTAGCGGGGACAATGAGCAGTTCTTC. Translation: CASSYVSSGDNEQFF.